The 8 T cell receptor beta chains listed next were all sequenced from one sample in a study of T-cell memory formation after mild COVID-19. TCRdb redid the calling of the 5' RACE reads with MiXCR, one entry per CDR3 protein. This repertoire shows 180,000 or so distinct CDR3 sequences, roughly 10% found once; its top ten account for 3.5% to 4.5%. The material sequenced was PBMCs or a T cell subset sorted from them (not recorded which). Receptors were obtained from a man aged 18-30 years who had mild COVID-19 (a few samples of this study predate the infection). Cell type and time point are not known.

The rearrangement links TRBV6-6 to TRBJ1-5; maybe TRBD1 (5 bases). Trimming removed 5 bases from V and 8 bases from J, with 10 bases in between. In germline, CDR1 is MNHNY, CDR2 SVGAGI (reference sequence). The CDR3 has 12 amino acids. CDR3 residues: CASSRDAEPQHF. CDR3 bases: TGTGCCAGCAGTCGGGACGCCGAGCCCCAGCATTTT.

This clonotype occurred a few times. The rearrangement links TRBV5-1 to TRBJ2-1; 9 positions agree with TRBD2. The germline CDR1 and CDR2 sequences are SGHRS and YFSETQ. The CDR3 extends over 17 amino acids. The ends lost 0 bases at V and 6 bases at J; junction bases unmatched: 10. CDR3 sequence reads: CASSLAPPSGAINEQFF. For the CDR3, the DNA is TGCGCCAGCAGCTTGGCCCCCCCTAGCGGGGCGATCAATGAGCAGTTCTTC.

This clonotype was counted only a few times. The chain combines TRBV18 with TRBJ2-6, with D tentatively TRBD1 (6 bases). Germline V gives CDR1 KGHSH, CDR2 LQKENI. The CDR3 runs 15 residues. V was cut by 3 bases and J by 1 base, with 7 bases left in between. The CDR3 coding sequence is TGTGCCAGCTCACCTCAGGGGTCTGGGGCCAACGTCCTGACTTTC. Its translation is CASSPQGSGANVLTF. The full variable domain, completed using reference TRBV18 and TRBJ2-6, is NAGVMQNPRHLVRRRGQEARLRCSPMKGHSHVYWYRQLPEEGLKFMVYLQKENIIDESGMPKERFSAEFPKEGPSILRIQQVVRGDSAAYFCASSPQGSGANVLTFGAGSRLTVL.

This clonotype was detected many times. This chain connects TRBV19 to TRBJ1-5; D is unresolved. CDR1 is LNHDA, CDR2 SQIVND, per germline (reference sequence). Trimming removed 9 bases from V and 0 bases from J, with 6 bases in between. The CDR3 is made up of 12 amino acids. Written as DNA, the CDR3 is TGTGCCAGCGGTTATAGCAATCAGCCCCAGCATTTT. As protein: CASGYSNQPQHF.

This clonotype was counted ten times or more. The V call is TRBV4-3, the J call TRBJ2-3; D may be TRBD1 or TRBD2 (6 bases each). Germline V gives CDR1 LGHNA, CDR2 YSLEER. V was clipped by 1 base and J by 6 bases, with 14 bases between them. The CDR3 has 15 amino acids. DNA of the CDR3: TGCGCCAGCAGCCAAGTTAGGGGGGTGGGGGATACGCAGTATTTT. Its protein is CASSQVRGVGDTQYF.

The chain combines TRBV4-1 with TRBJ2-1, with no clear D. Germline V gene sequence: CDR1 MGHRA, CDR2 YSYEKL. The V gene lost 0 bases and the J gene lost 2 bases, with 8 bases spanning the gap. This CDR3 spans 15 amino acids. DNA for the CDR3: TGCGCCAGCAGCCAAGAGACCAGAACCTACAATGAGCAGTTCTTC. Amino acids: CASSQETRTYNEQFF.

This clonotype was seen a few times. The rearrangement uses TRBV3-1 and TRBJ2-4; D call uncertain. V gave up 1 base and J gave up 6 bases, with 13 bases separating them. CDR1 LGHDT and CDR2 YNNKEL come from the germline V gene (reference sequence). The CDR3 runs to 15 residues. The CDR3: CASSQGWPTGNIQYF. The CDR3 DNA reads as TGTGCCAGCAGCCAAGGTTGGCCGACGGGAAACATTCAGTACTTC.

This clonotype was detected only a few times. Germline and junction disagree at one end, which may indicate a read error. The chain couples TRBV5-6 to TRBJ1-2, with a tentative D call TRBD1 (5 bases). Germline-derived CDR1 and CDR2 are SGHDT and YYEEEE. There are 12 residues in the CDR3. CDR3 region: CASSVGPVGQDF. The CDR3 DNA reads TGTGCCAGCAGCGTAGGCCCTGTTGGACAAGACTTC.